This paragraph covers one TCR beta chain sequence. Antigen: not known. The germline V gene has CDR1 MNHEY and CDR2 SVGAGI. CDR3 length: 14 residues. With V trimmed by 8 bases and J by 3 bases, 8 bases remained unmatched. This specimen comes from a study of CD4 T cells in relation to SARS-CoV-2 and coronaviruses. Study information: TCR beta CDR3s were sequenced after 10-day antigen culture of PBMCs. Negative control cultures got HIV-1 Nef peptides or no peptide.

The unexposed donors gave CD4+ T cells in about 2011-2018, prior to COVID-19. The cells were cultured for over eight days before CD4+ T cells were isolated. Cells permitting, SARS-CoV-2 S/N and four cold-coronavirus spikes were tested on unexposed-donor CD4+ T cells. This table comes from immunoSEQ multiplex PCR, and its TCRdb copy is limited to in-frame clones, with some not included. The table shows 15,000 to 20,000 clones, with over 70% occurring only once. General observations from the study: No crossreactivity against non-spike viral proteins was tested here.

Specimen: CD4+ T cells from PBMCs, cultured in vitro. The sequence was obtained from a human donor in good health. The chain carries TRBV6-5 and TRBJ1-1; the match to TRBD1 covers 8 bases. This CDR3 reads CASRPRGLYTEAFF. The CDR3, as DNA: TGTGCCAGCCGGCCCAGGGGGCTATACACTGAAGCTTTCTTT.